The 17 T cell receptor beta chains below were found in one sample sequenced in a study of T cell changes during pregnancy in multiple sclerosis. Method: immunoSEQ multiplex PCR; TCRdb's copy keeps in-frame clones and lacks some. The sample carries roughly 93,000 clones, 91% recorded once. Material: peripheral blood, obtained before pregnancy. These receptors were obtained from a female donor with multiple sclerosis, enrolled in a pregnancy study.

There are a few counts of this clone. The rearrangement links TRBV2 to TRBJ1-6; 8 bases are a match to TRBD1. The junction had 10 bases not matched to a gene; V was cut back by 6 bases and J by 9 bases. CDR1 is SNHLY, CDR2 FYNNEI, per germline. This CDR3 comprises 15 residues. CDR3: CASSFADRASSPLHF. The CDR3 region has the DNA TGTGCCAGCAGCTTTGCGGACAGGGCGAGTTCACCCCTCCACTTT.

The chain recombines TRBV18 with TRBJ1-3; D is ambiguous. The CDR3 totals 16 residues. Germline V CDR1 and CDR2: KGHSH, LQKENI. V lost 2 bases and J 0 bases, leaving 11 bases between the germline ends. The CDR3 coding sequence is TGTGCCAGCTCACCAAAACAGACCGGCTCTGGAAACACCATATATTTT. Translation: CASSPKQTGSGNTIYF.

The V and J genes are TRBV7-9 and TRBJ2-3; 10 bases are a match to TRBD1. Germline CDR1 is SEHNR and CDR2 is FQNEAQ (reference sequence). CDR3 size: 14 residues. Germline trimming cut 5 bases from V and 3 bases from J; bases unmatched to any gene: 2. CDR3 in DNA: TGTGCCAGCAGCGCGGGACAGGGGACAGATACGCAGTATTTT. This encodes CASSAGQGTDTQYF.

J is TRBJ2-1 and V is TRBV5-1, with D possibly TRBD2 on 6 matching bases. CDR3 size: 16 residues. V shed 0 bases and J shed 3 bases, with 13 bases lying between them. Germline V gives CDR1 SGHRS, CDR2 YFSETQ. The CDR3, as DNA: TGCGCCAGCAGCTTGGGGCAGGGAGGACGCTACAATGAGCAGTTCTTC. It is translated as CASSLGQGGRYNEQFF.

The V gene is TRBV19, the J gene TRBJ2-7; TRBD1 aligns across 9 bases. CDR1 LNHDA and CDR2 SQIVND come from the germline V gene (reference sequence). This CDR3 has 15 residues. V trimming: 6 bases; J trimming: 3 bases; junction bases outside the gene matches: 9. The CDR3 here is CASRSGQGDLYEQYF. Here the CDR3 DNA reads TGTGCCAGTAGATCGGGACAGGGAGATCTCTACGAGCAGTACTTC.

DNA of the CDR3: TGTGCCAGTAGTTCTTTGGGGGCGTCTGGAAACACCATATATTTT. Its protein product is CASSSLGASGNTIYF. This chain uses TRBV19 with TRBJ1-3; a weak D match, TRBD1 (6 bases). There are 15 residues in the CDR3. Germline CDR1 is LNHDA and CDR2 is SQIVND (reference sequence). Trimming took off 5 bases at V and 1 base at J, with 12 bases between the two ends.

This clone was seen more than once but under ten times. This chain uses TRBV30 with TRBJ1-1; a possible D gene is TRBD1 (6 bases). CDR1 and CDR2 from the germline V gene are GTSNPN and SVGIG (reference sequence). The CDR3 loop spans 12 amino acids. V was pared by 2 bases and J by 5 bases, with 9 bases between. The DNA of the CDR3 is TGTGCCTGGAGTACAGGGAGAACTGAAGCTTTCTTT. As protein: CAWSTGRTEAFF.

The chain links TRBV18 to TRBJ2-7; a weak D match, TRBD2 (6 bases). The CDR3 contains 16 residues. The V and J ends lost 1 base and 2 bases respectively, with 15 bases between them. Germline V gives CDR1 KGHSH, CDR2 LQKENI. The CDR3 DNA is TGTGCCAGCTCACCACGGGGGGAGCGGATTACCTACGAGCAGTACTTC. It is translated as CASSPRGERITYEQYF.

This sequence joins TRBV5-1 and TRBJ1-1; no reliable D call. The CDR3 length is 15 residues. Trimming cost V 0 bases and J 3 bases, with 12 bases left between them. CDR1 and CDR2 from the germline V gene are SGHRS and YFSETQ. CDR3: CASSLAGGLDTEAFF. The CDR3 DNA is TGCGCCAGCAGCTTGGCCGGAGGTTTAGACACTGAAGCTTTCTTT.

This chain uses TRBV13 with TRBJ2-5; 7 bases agree with TRBD2. J gave up 2 bases and V 5 bases, and 17 bases lay outside the gene matches. This CDR3 is 18 amino acids long. CDR1 and CDR2 (germline): PRHDT, FYEKMQ (reference sequence). The CDR3: CASSSWAGVRIRQETQYF. The CDR3 DNA sequence: TGTGCCAGCAGCAGTTGGGCGGGAGTCCGAATAAGACAAGAGACCCAGTACTTC.

This rearrangement joins TRBV12-5 to TRBJ2-1; D gene uncertain. Trimming removed 6 bases at V and 6 bases at J, with 6 bases between. This CDR3 spans 11 amino acids. Germline V CDR1 and CDR2: LGHNT, FRNRAP. In DNA form, the CDR3 reads TGTGCTAGTGGCCCCGGCAATGAGCAGTTCTTC. Its translation: CASGPGNEQFF. The entire variable domain, with the rest obtained from reference TRBV12-5 and TRBJ2-1, is as follows: DARVTQTPRHKVTEMGQEVTMRCQPILGHNTVFWYRQTMMQGLELLAYFRNRAPLDDSGMPKDRFSAEMPDATLATLKIQPSEPRDSAVYFCASGPGNEQFFGPGTRLTVL.

This clone has a single count. The chain is built from TRBV5-1 and TRBJ2-3; 11 bases align to TRBD2. Germline V gene lookup returns CDR1 SGHRS and CDR2 YFSETQ. The CDR3 spans 16 residues. The V segment lost 4 bases and the J segment 6 bases; nucleotides outside the gene matches: 10. In nucleotides, the CDR3 is TGCGCCAGCAGCCCCTTACCGACTAGCGGGGCCGATACGCAGTATTTT. Its translation: CASSPLPTSGADTQYF.

The chain employs TRBV6-1 and TRBJ1-1; 8 bases are a match to TRBD1. Germline V lookup: CDR1 MNHNS, CDR2 SASEGT. V shed 5 bases, J shed 6 bases, and the junction held 5 bases outside the gene matches. This CDR3 contains 13 residues. The CDR3 sequence: CASSLTGGAEAFF. In DNA form, the CDR3 reads TGTGCCAGCAGTCTAACAGGGGGGGCTGAAGCTTTCTTT.

This chain links TRBV19 with TRBJ2-3; 13 bases map to TRBD2. This CDR3 has 16 residues. V lost 5 bases and J lost 4; bases outside the gene matches: 6. CDR1 LNHDA and CDR2 SQIVND come from the germline V gene (reference sequence). The CDR3 DNA sequence: TGTGCCAGTAGTGGGACTAGCGGGACGGCCCCAGATACGCAGTATTTT. Protein: CASSGTSGTAPDTQYF.

This chain links TRBV7-6 with TRBJ2-3; a possible D gene is TRBD2 (5 bases). V was clipped by 0 bases and J by 8 bases, with 9 bases between them. There are 13 residues in the CDR3. CDR1 SGHVS and CDR2 FNYEAQ come from the germline V gene. CDR3 sequence: CASSLARVATQYF. DNA of the CDR3: TGTGCCAGCAGCTTAGCGCGGGTAGCTACGCAGTATTTT.

This chain links TRBV5-1 with TRBJ1-6; the D gene is possibly TRBD1 (5 bases). The CDR3 loop spans 14 amino acids. Per the germline V gene, CDR1 is SGHRS and CDR2 is YFSETQ. Trimming removed 0 bases at V and 9 bases at J, with 10 bases between. DNA for the CDR3: TGCGCCAGCAGCTTGGAGGGGATCGGTTCACCCCTCCACTTT. It is translated as CASSLEGIGSPLHF.

The V call is TRBV6-1, the J call TRBJ1-5; TRBD1 is a possible D gene (6 bases). V was trimmed by 6 bases and J by 6 bases, leaving 18 bases between them. The CDR3 covers 15 residues. Germline V gene lookup returns CDR1 MNHNS and CDR2 SASEGT. CDR3 amino acids: CASRDLLGGAQPQHF. CDR3 sequence (DNA): TGTGCCAGCAGAGATTTACTTGGGGGCGCTCAGCCCCAGCATTTT.